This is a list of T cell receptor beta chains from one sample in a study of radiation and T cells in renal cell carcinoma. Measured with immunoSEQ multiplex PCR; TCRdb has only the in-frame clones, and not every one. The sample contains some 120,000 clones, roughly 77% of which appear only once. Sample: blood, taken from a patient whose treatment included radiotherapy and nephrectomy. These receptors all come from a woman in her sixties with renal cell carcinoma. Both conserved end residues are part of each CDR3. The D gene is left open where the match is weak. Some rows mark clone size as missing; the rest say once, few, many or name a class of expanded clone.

CASRLGTRSYNEQFF | TGCGCCAGCAGGCTGGGGACTAGGTCCTACAATGAGCAGTTCTTC | TRBD2 | TRBJ2-1 | . | TRBV5-1
CASSNMGQGTDTQYF | TGTGCCAGTAGTAATATGGGACAGGGCACAGATACGCAGTATTTT | TRBD1 | TRBJ2-3 | . | TRBV19
CASSQEGTVSYEQYF | TGCGCCAGCAGCCAAGAAGGGACAGTCTCCTACGAGCAGTACTTC | TRBD1 | TRBJ2-7 | . | TRBV4-3
CASSPRTGEGTEAFF | TGTGCCAGCAGCCCCCGGACAGGGGAAGGCACTGAAGCTTTCTTT | TRBD1 | TRBJ1-1 | . | TRBV5-4
CASSLVWVPSSGNTIYF | TGTGCCAGCAGCTTAGTTTGGGTACCTAGCTCTGGAAACACCATATATTTT | . | TRBJ1-3 | . | TRBV7-8
CASSPGAGGFPFYGYTF | TGTGCCAGCAGCCCGGGGGCAGGGGGCTTCCCCTTCTATGGCTACACCTTC | TRBD1 | TRBJ1-2 | . | TRBV14
CASSLGGSHGYTF | TGTGCCAGCAGCTTAGGAGGGAGTCATGGCTACACCTTC | . | TRBJ1-2 | . | TRBV7-9
CAIPRTGAEANYGYTF | TGTGCCATCCCAAGGACGGGCGCCGAGGCTAACTATGGCTACACCTTC | . | TRBJ1-2 | . | TRBV10-3
CASSKAIQGRTDTQYF | TGTGCCAGCAGCAAAGCGATACAGGGGCGGACAGATACGCAGTATTTT | TRBD1 | TRBJ2-3 | . | TRBV7-9
CASSEAVYGYTF | TGTGCCAGCAGTGAAGCAGTCTATGGCTACACCTTC | . | TRBJ1-2 | . | TRBV2
CASSLDRGSEQYF | TGTGCCAGCAGCTTAGATCGGGGTTCCGAGCAGTACTTC | . | TRBJ2-7 | few | TRBV11-2